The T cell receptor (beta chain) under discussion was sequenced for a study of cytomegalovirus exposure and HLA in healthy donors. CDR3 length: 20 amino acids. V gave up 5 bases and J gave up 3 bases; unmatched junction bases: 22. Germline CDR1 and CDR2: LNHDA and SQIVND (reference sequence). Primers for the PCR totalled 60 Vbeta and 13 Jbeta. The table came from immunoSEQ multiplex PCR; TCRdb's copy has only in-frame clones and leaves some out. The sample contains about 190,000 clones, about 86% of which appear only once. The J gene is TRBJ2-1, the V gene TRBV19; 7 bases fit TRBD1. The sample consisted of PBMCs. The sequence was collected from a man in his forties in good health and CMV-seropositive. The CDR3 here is CASSPINPQPGQRLYNEQFF. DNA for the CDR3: TGTGCCAGTAGTCCCATTAACCCTCAGCCGGGACAGCGACTCTACAATGAGCAGTTCTTC.